This TCR beta chain was captured by sequencing in a study of neurological immune-mediated disorders (dated by TCRdb to about 2019). Regarding the research as a whole: Using UMI-based sequencing, the study compared peripheral blood TCR-beta repertoires from patients with HTLV-I-associated myelopathy (HAM/TSP), patients with multiple sclerosis, and healthy controls. Longitudinal samples, technical triplicates and paired sorted CD4+ and CD8+ T-cell subsets, alongside PBMC samples, were included among the 106 TCR-beta libraries. The cohort was made up of 65 to 75 subjects, consisting of some 14 HAM/TSP patients, about 34 multiple sclerosis patients and 20 or so healthy controls.

The investigation overall reported the following: The highest TCR clonal expansion was observed in HAM/TSP patients, whereas the lowest was observed in MS patients, even when compared with healthy controls. Expanded clones from different subjects shared no identical CDR3 amino acid sequences, which suggests that TCR-beta repertoires were private in all groups.

cDNA was synthesized by template-switch 5'RACE using a primer carrying a 10-nucleotide random unique molecular identifier by which each TCR transcript was tagged. Every sequencing run covered 15-18 subjects and yielded more than 180 million TCR-beta sequences. The RNeasy kit was used to extract total RNA. Using the KAPA Real-time Library Amplification kit, TCR-beta VDJ regions were amplified with primers for the TCR constant region and the 5'RACE anchor. Sample indexes and Illumina adaptors were added in a first PCR, after which library yield was increased in a second PCR. After purification with Ampure beads, the TCR product of roughly 650 bp was size-selected on a 2% E-gel SizeSelection system. Library quality was checked on a Bioanalyzer, concentration was measured with Qubit, and libraries were quantified with the Kapa Library Quantification kit before pooling. An Illumina HiSeq 2500 sequenced the libraries paired-end 2 x 150 bp. To increase sequence diversity, roughly 24-31% phiX was spiked into each library pool. In the authors' own workflow: The quality-filtered reads were processed with the UMI-based MiGEC pipeline, whose error correction step removed more than 90% of the raw TCR sequences. VDJ genes were aligned to IMGT germline references, and each clonotype was defined by a unique CDR3 amino acid sequence together with V-J genes. Clonal expansion, Shannon diversity, and CDR3 relatedness (CalcPairwiseDistances, ClusterSamples) were evaluated with VDJtools, and phylogenetic trees were built with CLCbio workbench. Expanded clones were defined as having at least 8 unique UMIs, based on coefficient-of-variation modelling across technical triplicates. TCRdb handled the public reads itself, with Q25 trimming in fastp and clone calling in MiXCR, and kept productive beta chains. Every distinct CDR3 protein forms one entry, paired with its most common genes and DNA. Here the V and J calls rest on TCRdb's processing, not on the authors' analysis. The sample contains around 78,000 distinct CDR3 sequences, approximately 17% of them found a single time. Over 15% of the sample rests with the top ten.

V is reduced by 5 bases and J by 1 base, leaving a spacing of 14 bases between them. From the germline V gene, CDR1 is KGHSH and CDR2 is LQKENI. The CDR3 contains 15 residues, cysteine and phenylalanine counted. Only the CDR3 DNA stays, 45 bases, in frame from base 1. Turning to this clonotype: It lacks a known antigen. No per-base quality is available; no much larger clone lies one base away.

The healthy controls were volunteers from a blood bank in Maryland, USA. Libraries from unsorted PBMCs were made from 2 million PBMCs kept in RNAlater at -80 degrees C until RNA extraction. PBMCs were separated from peripheral blood using Ficoll-Hypaque density gradient centrifugation and then cryopreserved in liquid nitrogen. The TCR originated in a woman aged 40 to 49 in good health. The receptor chain draws on TRBV18 and TRBJ1-1; TRBD1 is a weak D gene call, 5 bases matching. Sequenced: PBMCs. The CDR3 region has the sequence CASSTRQIQNTEAFF. The nucleotide sequence reads TGTGCCAGCTCAACTCGACAGATTCAGAACACTGAAGCTTTCTTT.